This is a list of T cell receptor beta chains from one sample in a study of identical twins. MiXCR, applied by TCRdb to the 5' RACE reads, yields one record per CDR3 protein. The data hold roughly 1,500,000 distinct CDR3 sequences, with about 31% observed a single time. The material sequenced was cord blood. The receptors stem from a newborn girl in good health. Both conserved end residues are part of each CDR3. Each record gives: J gene, clone size, V gene, CDR3 protein. The listing skips clone size in some rows; elsewhere it reads once, few, many or a size class.

J gene: TRBJ2-7
clone size: NA
V gene: TRBV2
CDR3 protein: CASRTSIQGSEQYF

J gene: TRBJ2-5
clone size: few
V gene: TRBV3-1
CDR3 protein: CASSQDRGCLRVGTQYF

J gene: TRBJ2-1
clone size: NA
V gene: TRBV20-1
CDR3 protein: CSAWGVEQFF

J gene: TRBJ2-1
clone size: NA
V gene: TRBV12-3/TRBV12-4
CDR3 protein: CASSPPSGNYNEQFF

J gene: TRBJ2-1
clone size: NA
V gene: TRBV20-1
CDR3 protein: CSASRDPYNEQFF

J gene: TRBJ2-1
clone size: few
V gene: TRBV11-2
CDR3 protein: CASSLAFGLAAYNEQFF

J gene: TRBJ2-3
clone size: once
V gene: TRBV2
CDR3 protein: CASSAPRTLTDTQSPTDTQYF

J gene: TRBJ2-2
clone size: NA
V gene: TRBV12-3/TRBV12-4
CDR3 protein: CASSLLSSGRRGTRELFF

J gene: TRBJ2-3
clone size: NA
V gene: TRBV3-1
CDR3 protein: CASSPRLAGGLPDTQYF

J gene: TRBJ2-7
clone size: NA
V gene: TRBV15
CDR3 protein: CATSRVRQVYEQYF

J gene: TRBJ2-4
clone size: few
V gene: TRBV20-1
CDR3 protein: CSARGGVTKNIQYF

J gene: TRBJ1-2
clone size: few
V gene: TRBV25-1
CDR3 protein: CASSETAGGDYGYTF

J gene: TRBJ2-2
clone size: few
V gene: TRBV4-1
CDR3 protein: CASSQDSMRERPNTGELFF

J gene: TRBJ2-7
clone size: NA
V gene: TRBV3-1
CDR3 protein: CASSQDRVREQYF

J gene: TRBJ2-7
clone size: NA
V gene: TRBV4-2
CDR3 protein: CASSQDRRSGSYEQYF